The rows below give T cell receptor beta chains drawn from one sample of a study of CD8+ T cells in alopecia areata. Using immunoSEQ multiplex PCR, the repertoire was profiled, and TCRdb retains in-frame clones only, with some absent. The data show over 200,000 clones, around 62% seen once. Here the sequenced sample was CD4+ T cells sorted from blood, taken at week 0. The source of these receptors is a human donor with alopecia areata. The CDR3 runs from the conserved cysteine through the conserved F or W. A D gene is named only where the DNA matches it firmly. Some rows have no size entry. The others give once, few or many, or a class for an expanded clone.

-	TRBJ2-2	-	TRBV13	CASSLGDTGELFF	TGTGCCAGCAGCTTGGGTGACACCGGGGAGCTGTTTTTT
-	TRBJ1-5	TRBD1	TRBV2	CASSQTGNQPQHF	TGTGCCAGCAGCCAGACAGGGAATCAGCCCCAGCATTTT
few	TRBJ2-7	-	TRBV18	CASSPQSPGQIYEQYF	TGTGCCAGCTCACCTCAAAGTCCGGGACAAATCTACGAGCAGTACTTC
few	TRBJ2-3	TRBD2	TRBV7-8	CASSPGTSGMTDTQYF	TGTGCCAGCAGCCCAGGGACTAGCGGGATGACAGATACGCAGTATTTT
few	TRBJ2-2	TRBD1	TRBV10-3	CAIRGDREGTGELFF	TGTGCCATCCGTGGGGACAGGGAGGGCACCGGGGAGCTGTTTTTT
-	TRBJ2-5	-	TRBV27	CASSRPQGTQYF	TGTGCCAGCAGTAGACCACAGGGGACCCAGTACTTC
-	TRBJ1-2	-	TRBV4-1	CASSQDQGYGYTF	TGCGCCAGCAGCCAAGATCAGGGTTATGGCTACACCTTC
-	TRBJ2-1	TRBD1	TRBV29-1	CSVGDRNNEQFF	TGCAGCGTGGGGGACAGGAACAATGAGCAGTTCTTC
-	TRBJ2-4	-	TRBV25-1	CASSEAEGIGTKNIQYF	TGTGCCAGCAGTGAAGCAGAAGGAATAGGGACCAAAAACATTCAGTACTTC
-	TRBJ2-5	-	TRBV6-5	CASSPFLRSETQYF	TGTGCCAGCAGTCCCTTTTTAAGGTCGGAGACCCAGTACTTC
few	TRBJ1-4	-	TRBV5-6	CASSKTGANEKLFF	TGTGCCAGCAGCAAGACAGGAGCTAATGAAAAACTGTTTTTT
few	TRBJ2-3	TRBD2	TRBV14	CASSSRLAGFADTQYF	TGTGCCAGCAGCAGCCGACTAGCGGGATTTGCAGATACGCAGTATTTT
-	TRBJ2-3	-	TRBV30	CAWSVQLSTDTQYF	TGTGCCTGGAGTGTTCAGTTAAGCACAGATACGCAGTATTTT
few	TRBJ2-7	-	TRBV7-3	CASTLTRESGEQYF	TGTGCCAGCACCCTCACCAGGGAGAGTGGCGAGCAGTACTTC
-	TRBJ2-3	-	TRBV29-1	CSVEGGTDTQYF	TGCAGCGTTGAAGGGGGGACAGATACGCAGTATTTT
few	TRBJ2-7	-	TRBV30	CAWIDGYEQYF	TGTGCCTGGATCGATGGGTACGAGCAGTACTTC
-	TRBJ1-2	TRBD1	TRBV11-2	CASRQTGYYGYTF	TGTGCCAGCAGACAGACAGGGTATTATGGCTACACCTTC
few	TRBJ2-7	-	TRBV18	CASSDSTGLYEQYF	TGTGCCAGCTCAGATTCAACAGGATTGTACGAGCAGTACTTC
-	TRBJ1-2	-	TRBV29-1	CSVGDNYGYTF	TGCAGCGTTGGGGACAACTATGGCTACACCTTC
few	TRBJ1-3	-	TRBV10-3	CAIKRDVGNTIYF	TGTGCCATCAAACGGGACGTTGGAAACACCATATATTTT
-	TRBJ1-1	TRBD1	TRBV13	CASSLTGDPTGTEAFF	TGTGCCAGCAGCTTGACAGGGGATCCAACGGGCACTGAAGCTTTCTTT